The 13 T cell receptor beta chains in this list originate from one sample, sequenced in a study of blood T cell repertoires in COVID-19. Produced via immunoSEQ multiplex PCR; TCRdb's table is partial and in-frame only. Seen here are some 130,000 clones, about 89% observed once, and the top ten hold less than 20%. The specimen was peripheral blood. The receptors were gathered from a man in his forties or fifties with active or convalescent COVID-19.

The J gene is TRBJ2-3, the V gene TRBV6-4, with a weak D call TRBD2 (6 bases). Germline V gene lookup returns CDR1 MRHNA and CDR2 SNTAGT. V lost 5 bases, J lost 6 bases, and 12 bases lay in between. The CDR3 is 13 residues long. The DNA of the CDR3 is TGTGCCAGCAGTTCGGGAGTCGGGGATACGCAGTATTTT. It yields the protein CASSSGVGDTQYF.

The chain employs TRBV18 and TRBJ1-3; 7 bases line up with TRBD1. This CDR3 has 17 amino acids. The germline gives CDR1 KGHSH, CDR2 LQKENI. Germline trimming cut 3 bases from V and 0 bases from J; bases unmatched to any gene: 8. CDR3 amino acids: CASSPLQGIYSGNTIYF. For the CDR3, the DNA is TGTGCCAGCTCACCTTTACAGGGGATCTACTCTGGAAACACCATATATTTT.

The J gene is TRBJ2-7, the V gene TRBV2, with TRBD2 identical over 11 bases. Germline V gives CDR1 SNHLY, CDR2 FYNNEI. This CDR3 spans 15 amino acids. Trimming at V came to 6 bases and at J to 7 bases, leaving 11 bases not matched to a gene. Here the CDR3 reads CASRTRRLAGGEQYF. The CDR3 DNA sequence: TGTGCCAGCAGGACGAGGAGGCTAGCGGGGGGAGAGCAGTACTTC.

The chain recombines TRBV5-1 with TRBJ1-4; 9 bases line up with TRBD1. This CDR3 spans 16 amino acids. V trimming: 1 base; J trimming: 4 bases; junction bases outside the gene matches: 5. CDR1 SGHRS and CDR2 YFSETQ come from the germline V gene. In DNA form, the CDR3 reads TGCGCCAGCAGCTTGACGGCGGGACAGGGTAATGAAAAACTGTTTTTT. It is translated as CASSLTAGQGNEKLFF.

This clone showed up just a few times. The chain carries TRBV5-4 and TRBJ1-6, with D perhaps matching TRBD1 (6 bases). Germline lookup yields CDR1 SGHNT and CDR2 YYREEE (reference sequence). V shed 0 bases and J shed 7 bases, with 17 bases lying between them. This CDR3 has 17 residues. The CDR3 region has the DNA TGTGCCAGCAGCTTGGAGAGTAAACAGGGCCGAAATTCACCCCTCCACTTT. Encoded protein: CASSLESKQGRNSPLHF.

This chain links TRBV14 with TRBJ1-6; 7 bases fit TRBD1. The germline CDR1 and CDR2 sequences are SGHDN and FVKESK. The CDR3 totals 19 residues. Trimming removed 4 bases from V and 7 bases from J; junction bases left unmatched: 19. CDR3 sequence: CASSRPTGELGRLNSPLHF. DNA for the CDR3: TGTGCCAGCAGCCGCCCCACAGGGGAACTCGGGAGACTGAATTCACCCCTCCACTTT.

The gene calls are TRBV5-1 and TRBJ2-2, with 8 bases fitting TRBD1. V gave up 0 bases and J gave up 4 bases; unmatched junction bases: 5. Germline CDR1 SGHRS, CDR2 YFSETQ. The CDR3 consists of 16 residues. CDR3 sequence: CASSLARGPSTGELFF. The CDR3 coding sequence is TGCGCCAGCAGCTTGGCCAGGGGGCCCAGCACCGGGGAGCTGTTTTTT.

The chain couples TRBV19 to TRBJ1-5, with D unresolved. The CDR3 is 15 residues long. Trimming left V 3 bases short and J 3 bases short, with 12 bases between. The germline CDR1 and CDR2 sequences are LNHDA and SQIVND (reference sequence). CDR3 amino acids: CASSMGQSDNQPQHF. The CDR3 nucleotides are TGTGCCAGTAGTATGGGCCAGTCCGACAATCAGCCCCAGCATTTT. The full variable domain, its missing parts supplied by reference TRBV19 and TRBJ1-5, is DGGITQSPKYLFRKEGQNVTLSCEQNLNHDAMYWYRQDPGQGLRLIYYSQIVNDFQKGDIAEGYSVSREKKESFPLTVTSAQKNPTAFYLCASSMGQSDNQPQHFGDGTRLSIL.

The rearrangement uses TRBV6-6 and TRBJ1-1, with D uncertain. Per the germline V gene, CDR1 is MNHNY and CDR2 is SVGAGI (reference sequence). V was pared by 2 bases and J by 4 bases, with 17 bases between. CDR3 size: 16 residues. The CDR3 nucleotides are TGTGCCAGCAGTTACCCGGACGGCATAGGGAGCACTGAAGCTTTCTTT. Translation: CASSYPDGIGSTEAFF.

This chain links TRBV2 with TRBJ2-7; D might be TRBD1 (5 bases). Trimming removed 6 bases at V and 2 bases at J, with 14 bases between. CDR3 length equals 14 residues. Germline values: CDR1 SNHLY, CDR2 FYNNEI. The CDR3 DNA reads TGTGCCAGCAGGGGCAGGGAAGGAGCCTACGAGCAGTACTTC. Its translation: CASRGREGAYEQYF.

This clone was picked up one time. The chain carries TRBV19 and TRBJ2-5, with TRBD2 matching over 9 bases. Germline values: CDR1 LNHDA, CDR2 SQIVND (reference sequence). The trim removed 6 bases at V and 5 bases at J, leaving 4 bases unmatched. The CDR3 contains 13 residues. Here the CDR3 reads CASRAGGRETQYF. The DNA of the CDR3 is TGTGCCAGTAGAGCGGGGGGCAGGGAGACCCAGTACTTC.

The chain joins TRBV5-4 to TRBJ2-4; 7 nucleotides line up with TRBD2. The CDR3 covers 14 residues. V trimming: 4 bases; J trimming: 6 bases; junction bases outside the gene matches: 7. Germline loops: CDR1 SGHNT, CDR2 YYREEE (reference sequence). CDR3 in DNA: TGTGCCAGCAGCGCCGGGGAGGGAGGAAACATTCAGTACTTC. The encoded protein is CASSAGEGGNIQYF. The complete variable domain, with remaining parts taken from reference TRBV5-4 and TRBJ2-4, reads ETGVTQSPTHLIKTRGQQVTLRCSSQSGHNTVSWYQQALGQGPQFIFQYYREEENGRGNFPPRFSGLQFPNYSSELNVNALELDDSALYLCASSAGEGGNIQYFGAGTRLSVL.

This chain connects TRBV5-1 to TRBJ2-3; 14 bases match TRBD2. CDR3 length equals 16 residues. The trim removed 2 bases at V and 5 bases at J, leaving 4 bases unmatched. Germline assignment: CDR1 SGHRS and CDR2 YFSETQ. CDR3 residues: CASSLKTSGGEDTQYF. In DNA, the CDR3 is TGCGCCAGCAGCTTAAAGACTAGCGGGGGGGAAGATACGCAGTATTTT. The complete variable domain, with remaining parts taken from reference TRBV5-1 and TRBJ2-3, reads KAGVTQTPRYLIKTRGQQVTLSCSPISGHRSVSWYQQTPGQGLQFLFEYFSETQRNKGNFPGRFSGRQFSNSRSEMNVSTLELGDSALYLCASSLKTSGGEDTQYFGPGTRLTVL.